Listed below are T cell receptor beta chains from one sample, sequenced in a study of tumor-infiltrating lymphocytes in localized non-small cell lung cancer. Profiled with immunoSEQ multiplex PCR; TCRdb holds only in-frame clones, not every one. In the table there are tens of thousands of clones, around 64% of which are singletons. Sequencing was done on a sample of lung tumor tissue. The receptors here all came from a human donor with non-small cell lung cancer. Both conserved end residues are part of each CDR3. D genes are given only for firm matches. Clone size is not always given. Where it is, it says once, few, many or a class for expanded clones.

D gene	J gene	clone size	V gene	CDR3 protein	CDR3 DNA
-	TRBJ2-5	-	TRBV5-4	CASRRDRETQYF	TGTGCCAGCAGAAGGGACCGGGAGACCCAGTACTTC
-	TRBJ2-3	-	TRBV19	CASSKTRLASTDTQYF	TGTGCCAGTAGTAAGACAAGGCTAGCCTCCACAGATACGCAGTATTTT
TRBD1	TRBJ2-3	-	TRBV9	CASSERGQLYTDTQYF	TGTGCCAGCAGCGAGAGGGGACAGCTTTACACAGATACGCAGTATTTT
-	TRBJ2-1	-	TRBV30	CASPKPGGWQFF	TGTGCCTCACCGAAACCCGGAGGTTGGCAGTTCTTC
TRBD2	TRBJ2-7	-	TRBV5-5	CASSLGLAGGIYEQYF	TGTGCCAGCAGCTTGGGACTAGCGGGAGGGATCTACGAGCAGTACTTC
TRBD1	TRBJ2-1	few	TRBV20-1	CSASRGNEQFF	TGCAGTGCTAGCAGGGGGAATGAGCAGTTCTTC
-	TRBJ1-5	-	TRBV10-2	CASSAGSDSNQPQHF	TGCGCCAGCAGTGCCGGGTCAGATAGCAATCAGCCCCAGCATTTT
-	TRBJ2-5	-	TRBV19	CASSIVPGTIQETQYF	TGTGCCAGTAGTATAGTACCGGGGACAATCCAAGAGACCCAGTACTTC
TRBD1	TRBJ2-1	-	TRBV27	CASNRGQGHNEQFF	TGTGCCAGCAACAGGGGCCAGGGCCACAATGAGCAGTTCTTC
-	TRBJ2-7	-	TRBV5-4	CASSFDSYEQYF	TGTGCCAGCAGCTTCGACAGCTACGAGCAGTACTTC
-	TRBJ2-1	-	TRBV11-2	CAGTSSSYNEQFF	TGTGCCGGAACTAGCAGCTCCTACAATGAGCAGTTCTTC
-	TRBJ1-3	-	TRBV13	CASSARGTNTIYF	TGTGCCAGCAGCGCCCGGGGAACAAACACCATATATTTT
-	TRBJ1-5	few	TRBV5-1	CASSPTVMPQHF	TGCGCCAGCAGCCCGACAGTTATGCCCCAGCATTTT
TRBD1	TRBJ2-5	few	TRBV7-3	CASSSQGRGETQYF	TGTGCCAGCAGTTCCCAGGGCAGGGGGGAGACCCAGTACTTC
-	TRBJ2-5	-	TRBV6-5	CADEGETQYF	TGTGCCGACGAGGGGGAGACCCAGTACTTC
TRBD1	TRBJ1-1	-	TRBV9	CASSVRDRGTEAFF	TGTGCCAGCAGCGTCCGGGACAGGGGAACTGAAGCTTTCTTT
-	TRBJ1-2	once	TRBV6-1	CASSYSGRLTGYTF	TGTGCCAGCAGCTATTCAGGGCGATTAACTGGCTACACCTTC
TRBD1	TRBJ1-2	-	TRBV7-9	CASSWQTWTGSEGYTF	TGTGCCAGCAGCTGGCAAACTTGGACAGGGAGCGAGGGCTACACCTTC
TRBD1	TRBJ1-1	few	TRBV2	CASGGQLNTEAFF	TGTGCCAGCGGGGGACAGCTGAACACTGAAGCTTTCTTT
TRBD2	TRBJ2-5	few	TRBV5-4	CASSQSSGGRGETQYF	TGTGCCAGCAGCCAATCGTCGGGAGGGAGGGGAGAGACCCAGTACTTC
-	TRBJ1-2	few	TRBV19	CASSIMRDRTYGYTF	TGTGCCAGTAGTATAATGAGAGACAGGACCTATGGCTACACCTTC
TRBD2	TRBJ2-1	-	TRBV6-6	CASILAGAGNEQFF	TGTGCCAGCATCTTAGCGGGAGCCGGGAATGAGCAGTTCTTC
TRBD1	TRBJ1-2	-	TRBV10-3	CATRQGDNYGYTF	TGTGCCACCCGACAGGGAGACAACTATGGCTACACCTTC
-	TRBJ1-2	few	TRBV2	CASSVSEEVEGYTF	TGTGCCAGCAGTGTGTCGGAGGAGGTGGAGGGCTACACCTTC
TRBD2	TRBJ2-3	-	TRBV7-9	CASSSTSGASTDTQYF	TGTGCCAGCAGCTCCACTAGCGGGGCTAGCACAGATACGCAGTATTTT
TRBD1	TRBJ2-7	-	TRBV5-4	CASRAGQGAFGSSYEQYF	TGTGCCAGCAGGGCGGGACAGGGGGCTTTTGGGAGCTCCTACGAGCAGTACTTC
-	TRBJ1-1	-	TRBV10-3	CASIHRVRGAFF	TGTGCCAGCATTCACAGGGTAAGAGGAGCTTTCTTT
-	TRBJ1-1	medium-sized	TRBV18	CASSLQNTGKRNTEAFF	TGTGCCAGCTCACTGCAAAACACAGGAAAGAGAAACACTGAAGCTTTCTTT
TRBD2	TRBJ2-7	-	TRBV11-2	CASSPGTSGRFGEQYF	TGTGCCAGCAGCCCTGGGACTAGCGGGAGGTTTGGGGAGCAGTACTTC
TRBD1	TRBJ1-2	few	TRBV5-1	CASSLEGALYGYTF	TGCGCCAGCAGCTTGGAGGGGGCTCTCTATGGCTACACCTTC